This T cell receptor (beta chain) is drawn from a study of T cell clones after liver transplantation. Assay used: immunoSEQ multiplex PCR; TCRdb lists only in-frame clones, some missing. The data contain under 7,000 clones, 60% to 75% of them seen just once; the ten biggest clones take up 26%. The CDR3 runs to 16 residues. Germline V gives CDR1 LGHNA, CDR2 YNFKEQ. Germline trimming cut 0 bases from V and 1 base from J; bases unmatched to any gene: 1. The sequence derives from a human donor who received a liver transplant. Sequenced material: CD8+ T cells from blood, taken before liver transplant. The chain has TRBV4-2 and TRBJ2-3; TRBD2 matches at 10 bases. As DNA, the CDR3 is TGTGCCAGCAGCCAAGATCTAGCGGGGGGCACAGATACGCAGTATTTT. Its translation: CASSQDLAGGTDTQYF.